This T cell receptor beta chain was obtained from a study of early T cells in non-severe SARS-CoV-2 infection. Study as a whole: Bulk RNA isolated from unsorted whole blood underwent sequencing; chains were not paired.

TCRdb passed the 5' RACE reads through MiXCR, listing each CDR3 protein once. The table includes about 44,000 distinct CDR3 sequences, around 6.1% detected once. The input for sequencing was whole blood, taken at baseline. The TCR originated in an adult who was a healthcare worker with PCR-confirmed SARS-CoV-2 infection or an uninfected control (not recorded which).

CDR3 in DNA: TGTGCCACCAGTGATGTAAGGTCTGGCTACACCTTC. Translating it yields CATSDVRSGYTF. This chain joins TRBV24-1 and TRBJ1-2; D is unresolved. This CDR3 spans 12 amino acids. Germline V gene sequence: CDR1 KGHDR, CDR2 SFDVKD. Trimming cost V 3 bases and J 7 bases, with 8 bases left between them.